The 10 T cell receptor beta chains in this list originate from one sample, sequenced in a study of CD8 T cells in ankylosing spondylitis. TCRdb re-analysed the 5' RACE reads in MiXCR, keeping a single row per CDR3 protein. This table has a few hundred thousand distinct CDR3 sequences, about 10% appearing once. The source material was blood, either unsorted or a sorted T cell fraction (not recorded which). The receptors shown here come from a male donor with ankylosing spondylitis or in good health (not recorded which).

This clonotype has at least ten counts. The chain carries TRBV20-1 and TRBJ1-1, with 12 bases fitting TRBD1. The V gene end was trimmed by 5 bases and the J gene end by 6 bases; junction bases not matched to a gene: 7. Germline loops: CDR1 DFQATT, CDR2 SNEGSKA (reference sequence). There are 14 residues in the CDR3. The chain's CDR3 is CSAPGTGGVPEAFF. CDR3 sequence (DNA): TGCAGTGCTCCCGGGACAGGGGGCGTCCCTGAAGCTTTCTTT.

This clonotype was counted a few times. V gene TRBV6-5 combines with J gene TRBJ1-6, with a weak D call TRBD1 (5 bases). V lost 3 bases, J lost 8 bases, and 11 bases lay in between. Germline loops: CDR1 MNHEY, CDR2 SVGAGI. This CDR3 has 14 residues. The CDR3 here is CASSYSPGDSPLHF. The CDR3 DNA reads TGTGCCAGCAGTTATAGTCCGGGGGATTCACCCCTCCACTTT.

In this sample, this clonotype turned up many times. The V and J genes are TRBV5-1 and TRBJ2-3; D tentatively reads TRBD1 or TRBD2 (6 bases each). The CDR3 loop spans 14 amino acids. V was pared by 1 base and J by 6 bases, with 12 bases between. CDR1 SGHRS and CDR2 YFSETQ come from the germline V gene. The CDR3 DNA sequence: TGCGCCAGCAGCTTGATGGGGGGCGACGATACGCAGTATTTT. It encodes CASSLMGGDDTQYF.

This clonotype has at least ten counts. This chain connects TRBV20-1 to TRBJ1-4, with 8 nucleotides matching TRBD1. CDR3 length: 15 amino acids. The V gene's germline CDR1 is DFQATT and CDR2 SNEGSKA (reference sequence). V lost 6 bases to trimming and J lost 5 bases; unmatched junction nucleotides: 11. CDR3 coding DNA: TGCAGTGCGCCTCATGCCGGGACAGGAAATGAAAAACTGTTTTTT. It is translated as CSAPHAGTGNEKLFF.

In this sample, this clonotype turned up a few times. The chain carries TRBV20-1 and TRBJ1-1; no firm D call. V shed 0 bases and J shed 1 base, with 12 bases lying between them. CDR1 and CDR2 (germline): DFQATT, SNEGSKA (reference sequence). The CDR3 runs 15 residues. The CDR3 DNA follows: TGCAGTGCTAGAGATCCGTCGGGGTCGAACACTGAAGCTTTCTTT. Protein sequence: CSARDPSGSNTEAFF.

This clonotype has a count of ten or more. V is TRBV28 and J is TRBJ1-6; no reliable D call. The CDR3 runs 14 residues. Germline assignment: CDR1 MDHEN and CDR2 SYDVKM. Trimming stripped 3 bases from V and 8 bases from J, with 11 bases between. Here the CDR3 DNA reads TGTGCCAGCAGTTTTTCCGGCGGCGATTCACCCCTCCACTTT. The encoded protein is CASSFSGGDSPLHF.

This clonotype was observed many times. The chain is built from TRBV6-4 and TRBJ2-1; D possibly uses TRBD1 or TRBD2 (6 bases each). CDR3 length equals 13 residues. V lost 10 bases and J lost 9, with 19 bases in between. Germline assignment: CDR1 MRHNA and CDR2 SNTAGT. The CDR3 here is CATIGGPLGEQFF. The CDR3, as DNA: TGTGCCACCATCGGGGGCCCCCTGGGTGAGCAGTTCTTC.

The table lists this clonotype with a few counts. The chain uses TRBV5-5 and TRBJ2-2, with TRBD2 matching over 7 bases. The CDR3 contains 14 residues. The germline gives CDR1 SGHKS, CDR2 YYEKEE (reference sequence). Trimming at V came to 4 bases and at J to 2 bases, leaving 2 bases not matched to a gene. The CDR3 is CASSGTINTGELFF. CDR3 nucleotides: TGTGCCAGCAGCGGGACTATAAACACCGGGGAGCTGTTTTTT.

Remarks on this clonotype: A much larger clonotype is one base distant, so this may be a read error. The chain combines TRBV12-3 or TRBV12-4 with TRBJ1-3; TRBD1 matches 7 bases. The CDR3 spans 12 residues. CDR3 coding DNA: TGTGCCAGCAGTCAACAGGGGAACACCGTATATTTT. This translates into CASSQQGNTVYF.

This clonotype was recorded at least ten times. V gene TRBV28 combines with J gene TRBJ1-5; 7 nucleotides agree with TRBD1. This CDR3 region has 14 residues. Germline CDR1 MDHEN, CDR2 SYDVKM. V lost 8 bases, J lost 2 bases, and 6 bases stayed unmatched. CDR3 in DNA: TGTGCCAGCGAATCAGGGGGGGGCAATCAGCCCCAGCATTTT. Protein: CASESGGGNQPQHF.